A selection of T cell receptor beta chains follows, all from one sample in a study of type 1 regulatory T cells. These receptors lack a known antigen. TCRdb fed the reads into MiXCR, producing one record per CDR3 protein. This table holds tens of thousands of distinct CDR3 sequences, around 20% found once. The sequenced material came from cultured type 1 regulatory T (Tr1) cells, either the whole culture or a sorted fraction (not recorded which). All receptors derive from a human donor in good health. CDR3s include the opening cysteine and the closing phenylalanine or tryptophan. A D gene is named only where the DNA matches it firmly. Not all rows give a size; the values are once, few, many and, for expanded clones, a class.

clone_size	cdr3_length	v_call	j_call	d_call	cdr3_aa	cdr3_nt
NA	14	TRBV7-2	TRBJ2-7	TRBD2	CASSLGGSGYEQYF	TGTGCCAGCAGCTTAGGCGGGAGCGGGTACGAGCAGTACTTC
few	15	TRBV7-6	TRBJ2-3	TRBD2	CASSLFPIAGDTQYF	TGTGCCAGCAGCTTATTCCCTATAGCGGGAGATACGCAGTATTTT
few	20	TRBV5-1	TRBJ2-1	NA	CASSLAAGLGLARGNNEQFF	TGCGCCAGCAGCTTGGCCGCGGGGTTGGGCCTAGCAAGAGGTAACAATGAGCAGTTCTTC
many	14	TRBV5-1	TRBJ2-7	TRBD1	CASSVDRGSDEQYF	TGCGCCAGCAGCGTAGACAGGGGCTCCGACGAGCAGTACTTC
NA	15	TRBV4-1	TRBJ2-7	TRBD1	CASSQVRQGVNEQYF	TGCGCCAGCAGCCAAGTGCGTCAGGGGGTTAACGAGCAGTACTTC
NA	14	TRBV28	TRBJ1-3	NA	CASSLAGAGNTIYF	TGTGCCAGCAGTTTGGCAGGGGCTGGAAACACCATATATTTT
many	15	TRBV12-3/TRBV12-4	TRBJ2-3	NA	CASSPGASITDTQYF	TGTGCCAGCAGTCCTGGTGCTAGTATCACAGATACGCAGTATTTT
few	17	TRBV5-1	TRBJ2-2	NA	CASSLASLAQNTGELFF	TGCGCCAGCAGCTTGGCTTCTTTAGCGCAGAACACCGGGGAGCTGTTTTTT
few	12	TRBV20-1	TRBJ2-7	NA	CSATQEGREQYF	TGCAGTGCTACCCAGGAAGGGAGGGAGCAGTACTTC
NA	11	TRBV20-1	TRBJ2-5	NA	CSAAGQETQYF	TGCAGTGCCGCGGGGCAAGAGACCCAGTACTTC
many	11	TRBV7-2	TRBJ2-5	NA	CASSLVETQYF	TGTGCCAGCAGCTTAGTGGAGACCCAGTACTTC
NA	20	TRBV11-2	TRBJ2-2	TRBD2	CASSLDPIWREVLRGGELFF	TGTGCCAGCAGCTTAGATCCGATTTGGCGGGAGGTCTTGAGAGGCGGGGAGCTGTTTTTT
few	14	TRBV12-3/TRBV12-4	TRBJ1-5	NA	CASSLGARNQPQHF	TGTGCCAGCAGTTTGGGGGCTCGCAATCAGCCCCAGCATTTT
few	14	TRBV5-1	TRBJ2-3	NA	CASSLPESTDTQYF	TGCGCCAGCAGCTTGCCAGAGAGCACAGATACGCAGTATTTT
NA	14	TRBV29-1	TRBJ2-7	NA	CSVALGIRAYEQYF	TGCAGCGTTGCCTTAGGGATACGTGCCTACGAGCAGTACTTC
few	14	TRBV20-1	TRBJ2-7	NA	CSAGGFKADYEQYF	TGCAGTGCCGGAGGATTTAAGGCTGATTACGAGCAGTACTTC
NA	15	TRBV27	TRBJ2-1	NA	CASSLTSDGYDEQFF	TGTGCCAGCAGTTTAACGAGCGACGGTTACGATGAGCAGTTCTTC
few	13	TRBV21-1	TRBJ2-1	NA	CASSRERYNEQFF	TGTGCCAGCAGCAGGGAACGATACAATGAGCAGTTCTTC
many	13	TRBV7-2	TRBJ2-3	NA	CASSPEWADTQYF	TGTGCCAGCAGTCCAGAGTGGGCAGATACGCAGTATTTT
NA	15	TRBV4-2	TRBJ2-1	NA	CASSQDSAGSNEQFF	TGTGCCAGCAGCCAAGACAGTGCAGGGAGCAATGAGCAGTTCTTC
many	13	TRBV7-9	TRBJ1-2	NA	CASRGGEDYGYTF	TGTGCCAGCAGGGGGGGAGAGGACTATGGCTACACCTTC
NA	16	TRBV7-6	TRBJ2-2	TRBD2	CASSQIAGNNLGELFF	TGTGCCAGCAGCCAGATAGCGGGAAATAATCTCGGGGAGCTGTTTTTT
NA	18	TRBV20-1	TRBJ2-7	NA	CSAPSGQGGGRGLYEQYF	TGCAGTGCTCCTAGCGGACAGGGCGGCGGGAGAGGCTTATACGAGCAGTACTTC
NA	15	TRBV20-1	TRBJ1-2	TRBD1	CSARVRTGLYYGYTF	TGCAGTGCTAGAGTTAGGACAGGACTTTACTATGGCTACACCTTC
many	15	TRBV7-9	TRBJ2-7	NA	CASSPPGALTYEQYF	TGTGCCAGCAGCCCGCCGGGCGCGTTGACCTACGAGCAGTACTTC
many	12	TRBV20-1	TRBJ2-5	TRBD2	CSASTSGETQYF	TGCAGTGCCTCGACTAGCGGAGAGACCCAGTACTTC
many	14	TRBV7-8	TRBJ2-7	NA	CASSPTPEAYEQYF	TGTGCCAGCAGCCCGACTCCAGAGGCCTACGAGCAGTACTTC
NA	15	TRBV10-3	TRBJ2-7	NA	CAISEYAGESYEQYF	TGTGCCATCAGTGAGTACGCAGGGGAGTCCTACGAGCAGTACTTC
few	13	TRBV28	TRBJ2-4	NA	CASSGGAKNIQYF	TGTGCCAGCAGTGGGGGGGCCAAAAACATTCAGTACTTC
few	12	TRBV5-1	TRBJ2-3	NA	CASSLNGDTQYF	TGCGCCAGCAGCTTGAATGGAGATACGCAGTATTTT
NA	10	TRBV29-1	TRBJ1-4	NA	CSVRGEKLFF	TGCAGCGTCCGTGGAGAAAAACTGTTTTTT
few	17	TRBV13	TRBJ2-6	NA	CASSLDRGNSGANVLTF	TGTGCCAGCAGCTTAGATCGAGGGAACTCTGGGGCCAACGTCCTGACTTTC
few	14	TRBV12-3/TRBV12-4	TRBJ2-4	NA	CASRGGWSHGIQYF	TGTGCCAGCAGGGGCGGGTGGTCCCACGGCATTCAGTACTTC
NA	12	TRBV28	TRBJ1-4	NA	CASTQADEKLFF	TGTGCCAGCACCCAAGCGGATGAAAAACTGTTTTTT
few	19	TRBV25-1	TRBJ2-3	TRBD1	CASSEASGEKGGEQDTQYF	TGTGCCAGCAGTGAGGCCTCAGGGGAAAAAGGGGGCGAACAAGATACGCAGTATTTT
NA	18	TRBV12-3/TRBV12-4	TRBJ2-7	TRBD2	CASSLDPFWKAGVEEQYF	TGTGCCAGCAGTTTAGACCCCTTTTGGAAAGCGGGAGTAGAGGAGCAGTACTTC
few	15	TRBV18	TRBJ1-5	TRBD1	CASSERGQGGQPQHF	TGTGCCAGCTCGGAAAGGGGGCAGGGAGGACAGCCCCAGCATTTT
few	12	TRBV7-3	TRBJ1-1	NA	CASSLNGAEAFF	TGTGCCAGCAGCTTAAATGGGGCTGAAGCTTTCTTT
many	17	TRBV29-1	TRBJ2-4	TRBD1	CSVESRLGGVAKNIQYF	TGCAGCGTTGAGAGTAGGTTAGGGGGCGTAGCCAAAAACATTCAGTACTTC
medium-sized	13	TRBV6-1	TRBJ2-1	TRBD1	CASSDLGTGEQFF	TGTGCCAGCAGTGACCTTGGGACAGGGGAGCAGTTCTTC
NA	13	TRBV7-3	TRBJ2-1	TRBD2	CASSLGTMDEQFF	TGTGCCAGCAGCTTAGGGACTATGGATGAGCAGTTCTTC
NA	13	TRBV4-3	TRBJ2-5	NA	CASSPRTGETQYF	TGCGCCAGCAGCCCCCGGACGGGAGAGACCCAGTACTTC
few	13	TRBV12-3/TRBV12-4	TRBJ1-5	NA	CASSRDGDQPQHF	TGTGCCAGCAGTAGGGACGGAGATCAGCCCCAGCATTTT
NA	15	TRBV19	TRBJ2-2	NA	CASRTVNANTGELFF	TGTGCCAGTAGGACCGTCAACGCGAACACCGGGGAGCTGTTTTTT
NA	15	TRBV5-1	TRBJ1-1	TRBD1	CASSPGGTENTEAFF	TGCGCCAGCAGCCCCGGGGGGACAGAGAACACTGAAGCTTTCTTT
NA	16	TRBV6-5	TRBJ1-1	NA	CASSRSRGRANTEAFF	TGTGCCAGCAGTAGAAGCAGGGGAAGGGCGAACACTGAAGCTTTCTTT
NA	16	TRBV18	TRBJ2-6	NA	CASSTLQGSGANVLTF	TGTGCCAGCAGCACTCTTCAGGGGTCTGGGGCCAACGTCCTGACTTTC
NA	13	TRBV30	TRBJ2-2	NA	CAWRGRNTGELFF	TGTGCCTGGAGGGGCAGAAACACCGGGGAGCTGTTTTTT
few	16	TRBV5-5	TRBJ2-5	NA	CASSLTLLAGAETQYF	TGTGCCAGCAGCTTGACTCTTCTGGCAGGGGCAGAGACCCAGTACTTC
few	14	TRBV5-1	TRBJ2-3	NA	CASRSGQRTDTQYF	TGCGCCAGCAGGTCCGGACAGCGCACAGATACGCAGTATTTT